These 7 T cell receptor beta chains were sequenced from one sample in a study of CD8+CD57+ T cells in acquired aplastic anemia. Profiling of TCR beta VDJ combinations and CDR3 sequences used genomic DNA as template. Via MiXCR, TCRdb re-called the reads, giving one row per CDR3 protein. Of around 170,000 distinct CDR3 sequences listed, around half were seen once; the top ten hold roughly 3.5%. Patients included in sequencing had previously demonstrated CD8+CD57+ cell expansion by flow cytometry. The specimen sequenced was sorted CD4+, CD8+, or CD8+CD57+ T cells (not recorded which) from PBMCs. The receptor set was obtained from a human donor with aplastic anemia.

This chain joins TRBV7-2 and TRBJ2-7; D perhaps matches TRBD1 (5 bases). CDR1 is SGHTA, CDR2 FQGNSA, per germline. The CDR3 runs 15 residues. The CDR3 loop is CASSPPPGAVDEHYV. The DNA for the CDR3 is TGTGCCAGCAGCCCCCCCCCTGGGGCGGTGGACGAGCATTACGTC.

V and J are TRBV7-9 and TRBJ1-2; D uncertain. V lost 5 bases and J lost 3, with 13 bases in between. Germline assignment: CDR1 SEHNR and CDR2 FQNEAQ (reference sequence). This CDR3 is 14 amino acids long. The CDR3 region has the DNA TGTGCCAGCAGCCCAGACCTTCAAGACTATGGCTACACCTTC. Protein product: CASSPDLQDYGYTF. The full variable domain, its missing parts supplied by reference TRBV7-9 and TRBJ1-2, is DTGVSQNPRHKITKRGQNVTFRCDPISEHNRLYWYRQTLGQGPEFLTYFQNEAQLEKSRLLSDRFSAERPKGSFSTLEIQRTEQGDSAMYLCASSPDLQDYGYTFGSGTRLTVV.

This clonotype was seen many times. This chain connects TRBV29-1 to TRBJ2-2; D is possibly TRBD2 (6 bases). The CDR3 runs to 14 residues. V was clipped by 4 bases and J by 7 bases, with 16 bases between them. From germline, CDR1 is SQVTM and CDR2 ANQGSEA. The CDR3 bases are TGCAGCGTTGGGGGGGACGGGACTCGCGGGGAGCTGTTTTTT. Its translation: CSVGGDGTRGELFF.

This sequence joins TRBV12-3 or TRBV12-4 and TRBJ1-2, with D perhaps matching TRBD1 (6 bases). The CDR3 consists of 14 residues. Trimming left V 5 bases short and J 4 bases short, with 14 bases between. CDR3 sequence (DNA): TGTGCCAGCAGTCCCGAAGGACAGCCCTATGGCTACACCTTC. This sequence encodes CASSPEGQPYGYTF.

This clonotype was counted only a few times. A much larger clone differs from this one at a single base, so this may be a read error. CDR3 DNA sequence: TGTGCCGGCAGTGAAACAGTTACCGGCGGGGAGCTGTTTTTT. This translates into CAGSETVTGGELFF. The chain carries TRBV2 and TRBJ2-2; no clear D gene. The germline V gene has CDR1 SNHLY and CDR2 FYNNEI. The CDR3 sequence is 14 residues long. Full variable domain (rest looked up from reference TRBV2 and TRBJ2-2): EPEVTQTPSHQVTQMGQEVILRCVPISNHLYFYWYRQILGQKVEFLVSFYNNEISEKSEIFDDQFSVERPDGSNFTLKIRSTKLEDSAMYFCAGSETVTGGELFFGEGSRLTVL.

Comments on this clonotype: Germline and junction disagree at one end, which may indicate a read error. In nucleotides, the CDR3 is TGTGCCAGCGGCTTGCAGGGGCAAAGCGGCTACACCTTC. Amino acids: CASGLQGQSGYTF. V and J are TRBV5-4 and TRBJ1-2; D is possibly TRBD1 (6 bases). The CDR3 totals 13 residues. The V gene's germline CDR1 is SGHNT and CDR2 YYREEE (reference sequence). The variable domain in full, with the rest retrieved from reference TRBV5-4 and TRBJ1-2, is ETGVTQSPTHLIKTRGQQVTLRCSSQSGHNTVSWYQQALGQGPQFIFQYYREEENGRGNFPPRFSGLQFPNYSSELNVNALELDDSALYLCASGLQGQSGYTFGSGTRLTVV.

The J gene is TRBJ2-7, the V gene TRBV7-2; D unresolved. From germline, CDR1 is SGHTA and CDR2 FQGNSA. The CDR3 is 13 residues long. V was cut by 6 bases and J by 0 bases, with 9 bases left in between. This chain's CDR3 is CASRIGSSYEQYF. DNA for the CDR3: TGTGCCAGCAGGATCGGTAGCTCCTACGAGCAGTACTTC.